The 17 T cell receptor beta chains below come from one sample, sequenced in a study of a mutant IDH1 vaccine in newly diagnosed glioma. Assay used: immunoSEQ multiplex PCR; TCRdb lists only in-frame clones, some missing. The repertoire holds under 35,000 clones, with roughly 80% as singletons. The time point was: baseline, week 1 (first vaccination visit). Treatment here: pre-vaccination baseline after standard-of-care therapy. The source was PBMCs, collected from a glioma patient treated with radiotherapy, temozolomide or both. The source of these receptors is a man aged 25-45 years with glioma.

This clone was recorded only once. This chain connects TRBV2 to TRBJ2-3; D not resolved. Trimming left V 8 bases short and J 0 bases short, with 12 bases between. The CDR3 has 14 residues. Germline V gene data show CDR1 as SNHLY and CDR2 as FYNNEI. The CDR3 region is CASSGISSTDTQYF. Written as DNA, the CDR3 is TGTGCCAGCTCAGGAATATCTAGCACAGATACGCAGTATTTT.

This chain uses TRBV6-1 with TRBJ2-5, with D unclear. This CDR3 has 15 amino acids. The V gene's germline CDR1 is MNHNS and CDR2 SASEGT. V lost 1 base and J lost 1, with 10 bases in between. CDR3 bases: TGTGCCAGCAGTGAAGGTAACAGTCTCCAAGAGACCCAGTACTTC. Protein sequence: CASSEGNSLQETQYF.

The V and J genes are TRBV5-1 and TRBJ2-2, with 7 bases matching TRBD1. Germline lookup yields CDR1 SGHRS and CDR2 YFSETQ. Trimming removed 4 bases from V and 5 bases from J; junction bases left unmatched: 8. The CDR3 covers 15 residues. The CDR3 DNA reads TGCGCCAGCAGCATGGGACAGCCGGAAACCGGGGAGCTGTTTTTT. It is translated as CASSMGQPETGELFF.

This CDR3 reads CASRMDRSSYEQYF. CDR3 nucleotide sequence: TGTGCCAGCAGAATGGACAGAAGCTCCTACGAGCAGTACTTC. The chain couples TRBV7-8 to TRBJ2-7; D is possibly TRBD1 (6 bases). Germline loops: CDR1 SGHVS, CDR2 FQNEAQ. V was pared by 6 bases and J by 0 bases, with 12 bases between. The CDR3 covers 14 residues.

This clone was counted a few times. V and J are TRBV29-1 and TRBJ1-2; D gene ambiguous. CDR1 is SQVTM and CDR2 is ANQGSEA in the germline V gene. The CDR3 covers 13 residues. Trimming took off 6 bases at V and 3 bases at J, with 14 bases between the two ends. The CDR3 spells CSVWAEYHYGYTF. The CDR3, as DNA: TGCAGCGTATGGGCGGAATACCACTATGGCTACACCTTC.

The gene calls are TRBV6-1 and TRBJ1-2; D is perhaps TRBD1 (6 bases). Germline CDR1 MNHNS, CDR2 SASEGT. The CDR3 totals 14 residues. The V end lost 7 bases, the J end lost 3 bases, and 15 bases lay between the germline ends. The CDR3 DNA reads TGTGCCAGCACCTCCGGACAGAACTACTATGGCTACACCTTC. Its protein is CASTSGQNYYGYTF.

This clone was counted only a few times. The chain carries TRBV2 and TRBJ1-6, with D unresolved. Germline V gene sequence: CDR1 SNHLY, CDR2 FYNNEI. V lost 11 bases and J lost 9, with 17 bases in between. The CDR3 is 13 residues long. The CDR3 here is CASQVGFISPLHF. CDR3 nucleotide sequence: TGTGCCTCCCAAGTGGGGTTTATTTCACCCCTCCACTTT.

J is TRBJ2-7 and V is TRBV5-5; the match to TRBD2 covers 10 bases. Looked up from germline, CDR1 is SGHKS and CDR2 is YYEKEE (reference sequence). The CDR3 extends over 15 amino acids. V lost 4 bases and J lost 4; bases outside the gene matches: 8. CDR3 DNA sequence: TGTGCCAGCAGCGGATGGGGACTAGCGCAGTACGAGCAGTACTTC. Translating it yields CASSGWGLAQYEQYF. Drawing the rest from reference TRBV5-5 and TRBJ2-7, the complete variable domain is DAGVTQSPTHLIKTRGQQVTLRCSPISGHKSVSWYQQVLGQGPQFIFQYYEKEERGRGNFPDRFSARQFPNYSSELNVNALLLGDSALYLCASSGWGLAQYEQYFGPGTRLTVT.

The chain links TRBV19 to TRBJ2-1; 7 nucleotides line up with TRBD1. In germline, CDR1 is LNHDA, CDR2 SQIVND (reference sequence). The junction had 13 bases not matched to a gene; V was cut back by 3 bases and J by 8 bases. This CDR3 has 16 residues. The CDR3 DNA follows: TGTGCCAGTAGTATTAGGGTACAGGGGTTCGGAGATGAGCAGTTCTTC. Protein sequence: CASSIRVQGFGDEQFF.

The chain carries TRBV19 and TRBJ2-7; 8 bases map to TRBD1. The CDR3 runs to 13 residues. Germline CDR1 reads LNHDA; CDR2 reads SQIVND (reference sequence). V shed 5 bases, J shed 4 bases, and the junction held 4 bases outside the gene matches. In DNA, the CDR3 is TGTGCCAGTAGTGAGCAGGGGGCGTACGAGCAGTACTTC. Encoded protein: CASSEQGAYEQYF.

This clone was detected a few times. The chain carries TRBV4-2 and TRBJ1-5, with TRBD1 as a possible D gene (5 bases). Germline values: CDR1 LGHNA, CDR2 YNFKEQ. The CDR3 sequence is 15 residues long. V lost 0 bases, J lost 9 bases, and 15 bases lay in between. The DNA for the CDR3 is TGTGCCAGCAGCCAAGACGGCAGGGCGGGAGGGCCCCAGCATTTT. Its translation is CASSQDGRAGGPQHF.

The rearrangement uses TRBV5-1 and TRBJ2-5; D is uncertain. Trimming pared 3 bases from V and 0 bases from J, leaving 6 bases between. This CDR3 is built from 13 residues. Germline V gene data show CDR1 as SGHRS and CDR2 as YFSETQ. CDR3 coding DNA: TGCGCCAGCAGCTCCTTGTACCAAGAGACCCAGTACTTC. Amino acid sequence: CASSSLYQETQYF.

The rearrangement links TRBV5-1 to TRBJ2-5; TRBD1 might be the D (6 bases). The germline CDR1 and CDR2 sequences are SGHRS and YFSETQ. Trimming left V 10 bases short and J 1 base short, with 11 bases between. This CDR3 spans 12 amino acids. The CDR3 protein is CASGHVQETQYF. CDR3 bases: TGCGCCTCGGGACACGTCCAAGAGACCCAGTACTTC. The whole variable domain, remainder taken from reference TRBV5-1 and TRBJ2-5, is KAGVTQTPRYLIKTRGQQVTLSCSPISGHRSVSWYQQTPGQGLQFLFEYFSETQRNKGNFPGRFSGRQFSNSRSEMNVSTLELGDSALYLCASGHVQETQYFGPGTRLLVL.

V usage is TRBV4-1 and J usage is TRBJ2-4; D possibly matches TRBD1 or TRBD2 (6 bases each). The CDR3 has 18 residues. The germline V gene has CDR1 MGHRA and CDR2 YSYEKL. Trimming pared 3 bases from V and 1 base from J, leaving 19 bases between. The CDR3 coding sequence is TGCGCCAGCAGCCAGGGGGGAGCTAGGGGGAAGGCCAAAAACATTCAGTACTTC. Translation: CASSQGGARGKAKNIQYF.

The sample holds one count of this clone. The chain employs TRBV4-3 and TRBJ2-3; 10 bases map to TRBD2. Germline lookup yields CDR1 LGHNA and CDR2 YSLEER. The CDR3 extends over 19 amino acids. V lost 0 bases to trimming and J lost 4 bases; unmatched junction nucleotides: 13. The CDR3 loop is CASSQDLKRPSGGSDTQYF. Written as DNA, the CDR3 is TGCGCCAGCAGCCAAGATTTAAAGAGGCCTAGCGGGGGTTCAGATACGCAGTATTTT.

V and J are TRBV7-2 and TRBJ1-1, with 8 bases identical to TRBD1. CDR1 SGHTA and CDR2 FQGNSA come from the germline V gene. V lost 3 bases to trimming and J lost 3 bases; unmatched junction nucleotides: 3. This CDR3 contains 14 residues. DNA for the CDR3: TGTGCCAGCAGCTTGGACAGGGAGGACACTGAAGCTTTCTTT. Translating gives CASSLDREDTEAFF.

This clone was seen more than once but under ten times. The chain carries TRBV20-1 and TRBJ1-1; D unresolved. There are 10 residues in the CDR3. Germline V gene sequence: CDR1 DFQATT, CDR2 SNEGSKA (reference sequence). The germline V and J ends were trimmed by 4 bases and 7 bases, with 7 bases remaining between them. The CDR3 DNA reads TGCAGTGCTACGAGATTTGAAGCTTTCTTT. Protein product: CSATRFEAFF.